The 4 T cell receptor beta chains given below trace back to one sample, sequenced in a study of T cells in Graves' hyperthyroidism and ophthalmopathy. TCR beta CDR3 region amplification was performed from RNA transcripts. The primer set for the first-round RT-PCR of the TCR CDR3 was HTBI. TCRdb processed the multiplex PCR reads anew with MiXCR; each CDR3 protein has one entry. Of more than 500,000 distinct CDR3 sequences in the sample, about 14% were seen once. Sequences were obtained from blood. The receptors shown here come from a woman aged 40 to 50 with Graves' hyperthyroidism.

This clonotype was counted between two and nine times. V is TRBV20-1 and J is TRBJ1-2; D is possibly TRBD1 (5 bases). This CDR3 contains 11 residues. Looked up from germline, CDR1 is DFQATT and CDR2 is SNEGSKA (reference sequence). V was pared by 5 bases and J by 4 bases, with 8 bases between. The CDR3 sequence: CSAGGGYGYTF. The CDR3 region has the DNA TGCAGTGCTGGGGGGGGCTATGGCTACACCTTC.

The rearrangement links TRBV10-3 to TRBJ2-1, with no clear D. With 0 bases removed from V and 5 bases from J, the gap between germline ends came to 5 bases. CDR3 length: 13 residues. The germline V gene encodes CDR1 ENHRY and CDR2 SYGVKD. The CDR3 protein is CAISESRNNEQFF. CDR3 coding DNA: TGTGCCATCAGTGAGTCGAGGAACAATGAGCAGTTCTTC.

The V gene is TRBV6-1, the J gene TRBJ2-3, with 8 bases aligning to TRBD2. The CDR3 extends over 15 amino acids. Trimming took 6 bases from V and 4 from J; bases not matched to a gene: 9. In germline, CDR1 is MNHNS, CDR2 SASEGT. The CDR3 nucleotides are TGTGCCAGCAGCCGGGTAGCGGGGCACGCAGATACGCAGTATTTT. Translated, it gives CASSRVAGHADTQYF.

This clonotype was recorded at least ten times. The rearrangement links TRBV11-2 to TRBJ2-2; possibly TRBD1 for D (6 bases). CDR3 size: 16 residues. CDR1 is SGHAT and CDR2 is FQNNGV in the germline V gene. V was shortened by 5 bases and J by 1 base, with 14 bases between the two germline ends. CDR3 sequence reads: CASSVTGSGNTGELFF. The CDR3 DNA sequence: TGTGCCAGCAGCGTTACAGGGTCCGGGAACACCGGGGAGCTGTTTTTT.